This T cell receptor (beta chain) was captured in a study of T cells after yellow fever vaccination. Study observations and caveats: Abundant clonotypes (contaminants from the bulk population) could be present in FACS-sorted repertoires.

Germline CDR1 and CDR2: SGHRS and YFSETQ. The CDR3 has 15 residues. Trimming shortened V by 4 bases and J by 4 bases, and 14 bases separated the two germline ends. This clonotype was detected ten times or more. Its antigen remains unknown. TCRdb fed the 5' RACE reads into MiXCR, producing one record per CDR3 protein. This table has approximately 330,000 distinct CDR3 sequences, over 4% appearing once. This specimen was PBMCs, taken 5 days after the yellow fever booster vaccination. This TCR derives from a man aged 18 to 30 who received the YFV17D yellow fever vaccine. V is TRBV5-1 and J is TRBJ1-4, with D maybe TRBD1 (6 bases). Written as DNA, the CDR3 is TGCGCCAGCAGCCCCCAGGGGCACGGTAATGAAAAACTGTTTTTT. Translated, it gives CASSPQGHGNEKLFF.